By share of the sample, the clone carrying this T cell receptor (beta chain) is medium-sized. Antigen unknown. The repertoire was sequenced with immunoSEQ multiplex PCR; TCRdb's copy has only in-frame clones and lacks some. The sample has approximately 4,900 clones; roughly 60% are singletons. These data belong to a study of CD4+ T cells in melanoma. Whole-study results and caveats: Neoantigen-specific CD4+ T cells in melanoma reportedly had diverse differentiation states. CD8+ T cell, macrophage and B cell function reportedly correlated with neoantigen-specific CD4+ T cells.

Germline CDR1 MNHEY, CDR2 SVGAGI. Between the trimmed V and J ends, which lost 2 bases and 0 bases, there was a span of 11 bases. The CDR3 runs 16 residues. The TCR originated in a human donor with melanoma. The chain combines TRBV6-5 with TRBJ2-1; weak D call: TRBD2 (5 bases). Sequenced input: cells from a culture (not recorded whether cultured in vitro). The DNA for the CDR3 is TGTGCCAGCAGTTACACGTTGGGGAGCTCCTACAATGAGCAGTTCTTC. It codes for CASSYTLGSSYNEQFF.